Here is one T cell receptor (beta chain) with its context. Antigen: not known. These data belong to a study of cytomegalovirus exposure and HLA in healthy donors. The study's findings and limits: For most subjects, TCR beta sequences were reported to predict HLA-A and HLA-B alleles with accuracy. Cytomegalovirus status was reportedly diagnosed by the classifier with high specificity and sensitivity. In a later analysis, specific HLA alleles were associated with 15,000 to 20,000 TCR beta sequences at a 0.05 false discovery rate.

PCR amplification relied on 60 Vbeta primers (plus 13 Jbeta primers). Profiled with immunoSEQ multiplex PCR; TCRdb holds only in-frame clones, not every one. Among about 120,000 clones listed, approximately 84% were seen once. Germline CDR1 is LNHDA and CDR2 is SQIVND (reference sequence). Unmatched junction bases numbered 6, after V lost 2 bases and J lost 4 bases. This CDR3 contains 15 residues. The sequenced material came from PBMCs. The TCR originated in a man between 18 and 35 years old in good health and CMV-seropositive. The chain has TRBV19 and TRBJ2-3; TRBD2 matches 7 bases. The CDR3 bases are TGTGCCAGTAGTATAATTGCGGGAGACTCAGATACGCAGTATTTT. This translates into CASSIIAGDSDTQYF.